The present entry profiles one TCR beta chain with its context. A single base separates this from a much larger clone, so it may be a read error. This specimen comes from a study of tumor-infiltrating lymphocytes in primary liver carcinoma. Using a constant-region primer together with ProtoScript II reverse transcriptase, TCR beta cDNA was made from about 500 ng of total RNA. Three-round nested multiplex PCR performed with slightly modified ARM-PCR produced the TCR beta libraries. Each of the first two PCR rounds ran about 9 cycles with TRBV1-TRBV30 forward and C-beta reverse primers. MiXCR was run by TCRdb on the multiplex PCR reads, yielding one entry per CDR3 protein. The table lists some 190,000 distinct CDR3 sequences, 60% of them singletons. Germline lookup yields CDR1 MNHNS and CDR2 SASEGT. V shed 5 bases, J shed 4 bases, and the junction held 6 bases outside the gene matches. The CDR3 consists of 15 residues.

Germline DNA was extracted too, while blood RNA derived from unsorted whole blood. With chronic HBV infection, the patients were also treatment-naive. Blood samples of approximately 3.6 milliliters were drawn preoperatively. The source of this sequence is a man aged 35 to 55 with primary liver carcinoma and hepatitis B virus infection. The chain is built from TRBV6-1 and TRBJ2-3, with 10 bases matching TRBD2. The sequenced sample was peripheral blood. CDR3 region: CASSHPAGGSDTQYF. The CDR3 DNA reads as TGTGCCAGCAGTCATCCAGCGGGAGGGTCAGATACGCAGTATTTT.